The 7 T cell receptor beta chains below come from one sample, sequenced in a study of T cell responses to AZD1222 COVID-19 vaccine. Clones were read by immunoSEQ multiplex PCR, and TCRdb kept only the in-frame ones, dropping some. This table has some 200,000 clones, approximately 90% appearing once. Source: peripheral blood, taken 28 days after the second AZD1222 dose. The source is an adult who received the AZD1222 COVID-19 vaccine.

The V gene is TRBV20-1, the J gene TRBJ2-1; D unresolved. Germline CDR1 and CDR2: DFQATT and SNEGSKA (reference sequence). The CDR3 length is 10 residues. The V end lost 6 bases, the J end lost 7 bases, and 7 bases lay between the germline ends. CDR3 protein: CSAATNEQFF. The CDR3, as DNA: TGCAGTGCAGCCACAAATGAGCAGTTCTTC.

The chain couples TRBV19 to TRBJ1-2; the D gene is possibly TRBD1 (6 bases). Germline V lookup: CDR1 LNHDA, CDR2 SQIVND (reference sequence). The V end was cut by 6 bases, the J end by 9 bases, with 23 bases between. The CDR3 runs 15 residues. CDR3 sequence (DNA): TGTGCCAGTAGAGATAGGATGACAGGTGGTGGGAGCTACACCTTC. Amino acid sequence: CASRDRMTGGGSYTF.

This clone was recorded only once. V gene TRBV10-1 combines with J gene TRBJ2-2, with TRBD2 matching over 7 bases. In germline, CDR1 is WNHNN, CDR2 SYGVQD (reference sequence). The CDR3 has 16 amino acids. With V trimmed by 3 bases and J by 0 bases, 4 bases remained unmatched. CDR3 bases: TGCGCCAGCAGTGACGGGGGGAGATCGAACACCGGGGAGCTGTTTTTT. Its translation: CASSDGGRSNTGELFF.

CDR3 sequence reads: CASSQAETGAEAFF. The CDR3 coding sequence is TGTGCCAGCAGCCAAGCAGAGACCGGCGCTGAAGCTTTCTTT. The chain recombines TRBV3-1 (or the pseudogene TRBV3-2) with TRBJ1-1; no reliable D call. Germline values: CDR1 LGHDT, CDR2 YNNKEL (reference sequence). V shed 1 base and J shed 6 bases, with 12 bases lying between them. This CDR3 comprises 14 residues.

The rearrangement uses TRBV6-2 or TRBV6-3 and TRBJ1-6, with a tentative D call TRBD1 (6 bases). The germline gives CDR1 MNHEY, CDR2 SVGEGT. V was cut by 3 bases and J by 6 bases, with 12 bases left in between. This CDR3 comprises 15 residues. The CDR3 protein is CASSYWTASNSPLHF. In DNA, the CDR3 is TGTGCCAGCAGTTATTGGACAGCTTCTAATTCACCCCTCCACTTT.

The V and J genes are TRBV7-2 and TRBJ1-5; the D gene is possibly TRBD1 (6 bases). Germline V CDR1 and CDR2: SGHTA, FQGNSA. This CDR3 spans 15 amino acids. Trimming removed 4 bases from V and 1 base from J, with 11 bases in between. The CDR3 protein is CASSSIRGSNQPQHF. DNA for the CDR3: TGTGCCAGCAGCTCCATTAGGGGGAGCAATCAGCCCCAGCATTTT.

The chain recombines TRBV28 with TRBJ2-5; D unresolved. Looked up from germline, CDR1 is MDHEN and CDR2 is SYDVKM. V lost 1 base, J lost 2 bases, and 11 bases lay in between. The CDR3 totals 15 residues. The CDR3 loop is CASSLSPDSQETQYF. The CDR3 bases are TGTGCCAGCAGTTTATCCCCAGATTCTCAAGAGACCCAGTACTTC. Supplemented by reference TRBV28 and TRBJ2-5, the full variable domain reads DVKVTQSSRYLVKRTGEKVFLECVQDMDHENMFWYRQDPGLGLRLIYFSYDVKMKEKGDIPEGYSVSREKKERFSLILESASTNQTSMYLCASSLSPDSQETQYFGPGTRLLVL.